The rows below give T cell receptor beta chains drawn from one sample of a study of cytomegalovirus exposure and HLA in healthy donors. TCRdb's copy holds only in-frame clones and misses some; the assay was immunoSEQ multiplex PCR. In the table there are roughly 110,000 clones, 60% to 80% of which are singletons. The sequenced sample consisted of PBMCs. These receptors all come from a man aged 18 to 35 in good health and CMV-seronegative. The CDR3 runs from the conserved cysteine through the conserved F or W.

J gene: TRBJ2-2
V gene: TRBV15
CDR3 protein: CATSRPLGQGQAGELFF

J gene: TRBJ1-3
V gene: TRBV6-1
CDR3 protein: CASRQTAGNTIYF

J gene: TRBJ2-7
V gene: TRBV18
CDR3 protein: CASSPDRDEQYF

J gene: TRBJ2-5
V gene: TRBV9
CDR3 protein: CASSVADSGGSGGTQYF

J gene: TRBJ2-3
V gene: TRBV9
CDR3 protein: CASSVGLTGTDTQYF

J gene: TRBJ1-5
V gene: TRBV4-3
CDR3 protein: CASSQDWLGQSNQPQHF

J gene: TRBJ2-4
V gene: TRBV19
CDR3 protein: CASSGIGGAKNIQYF

J gene: TRBJ1-4
V gene: TRBV18
CDR3 protein: CASSRGRRGSGEKLFF

J gene: TRBJ1-2
V gene: TRBV29-1
CDR3 protein: CSVERASDNYGYTF

J gene: TRBJ2-2
V gene: TRBV5-1
CDR3 protein: CASSLDVALNTGELFF

J gene: TRBJ2-7
V gene: TRBV28
CDR3 protein: CASTLGGGPRDEQYF

J gene: TRBJ2-7
V gene: TRBV5-5
CDR3 protein: CASSLDPGLTSYEQYF

J gene: TRBJ1-4
V gene: TRBV5-4
CDR3 protein: CASSLGRPGLNEKLFF

J gene: TRBJ2-5
V gene: TRBV7-2
CDR3 protein: CASSPGAYPGTQYF

J gene: TRBJ2-5
V gene: TRBV6-1
CDR3 protein: CASSPTGTRGTQYF

J gene: TRBJ2-2
V gene: TRBV5-4
CDR3 protein: CASSLVQTTTGELFF

J gene: TRBJ1-2
V gene: TRBV2
CDR3 protein: CASSETGYYGYTF

J gene: TRBJ2-3
V gene: TRBV7-8
CDR3 protein: CASSLDGGSTDTQYF

J gene: TRBJ1-1
V gene: TRBV5-4
CDR3 protein: CASSFTGANTEAFF

J gene: TRBJ1-5
V gene: TRBV7-6
CDR3 protein: CASSRGQGIGQPQHF

J gene: TRBJ2-3
V gene: TRBV6-4
CDR3 protein: CASRLRTGGADTQYF

J gene: TRBJ2-5
V gene: TRBV18
CDR3 protein: CASSLIGGEWSETQYF

J gene: TRBJ2-2
V gene: TRBV10-2
CDR3 protein: CASSPSGGGTGELFF

J gene: TRBJ2-7
V gene: TRBV7-6
CDR3 protein: CASSLGRGLSYEQYF

J gene: TRBJ2-5
V gene: TRBV7-2
CDR3 protein: CASSLRRGETQYF

J gene: TRBJ2-6
V gene: TRBV4-3
CDR3 protein: CASSVASGANVLTF

J gene: TRBJ2-3
V gene: TRBV28
CDR3 protein: CASRGRSSGGPTDTQYF